Here is one TCR beta chain with its context. Its cognate antigen is unknown. Reverse transcription of about 0.45 to 1 ug RNA was carried out with random hexamers. A multiplex approach, immunoSEQ multiplex PCR, amplified TCR beta CDR3 across 54 Vbeta and 13 Jbeta. A single record per CDR3 protein comes from TCRdb applying MiXCR to the immunoSEQ multiplex PCR reads. The sample carries 170,000 or so distinct CDR3 sequences, 80% to 95% recorded once. The germline V gene encodes CDR1 MDHEN and CDR2 SYDVKM. CDR3 length equals 14 residues. V lost 3 bases and J lost 0, with 7 bases in between. Patients with stable or active relapsing-remitting disease, all of them treatment-naive, made up the multiple sclerosis controls. Negative isolation was used for CD8+ and CD4+ T cells, and FACS enrichment was applied to TEMRA cells. The sample comes from a study of CD8 T cells in Susac syndrome. Study conclusions and caveats: The authors acknowledged that their TCR sequencing and HLA analysis involved a relatively small number of individuals.

The sequenced material came from CD4+ T cells from PBMCs. The V gene is TRBV28, the J gene TRBJ2-3, with D hard to call. This receptor was identified in a human donor with multiple sclerosis. The CDR3 here is CASSLFDSTDTQYF. CDR3 DNA: TGTGCCAGCAGTTTGTTCGATAGCACAGATACGCAGTATTTT.